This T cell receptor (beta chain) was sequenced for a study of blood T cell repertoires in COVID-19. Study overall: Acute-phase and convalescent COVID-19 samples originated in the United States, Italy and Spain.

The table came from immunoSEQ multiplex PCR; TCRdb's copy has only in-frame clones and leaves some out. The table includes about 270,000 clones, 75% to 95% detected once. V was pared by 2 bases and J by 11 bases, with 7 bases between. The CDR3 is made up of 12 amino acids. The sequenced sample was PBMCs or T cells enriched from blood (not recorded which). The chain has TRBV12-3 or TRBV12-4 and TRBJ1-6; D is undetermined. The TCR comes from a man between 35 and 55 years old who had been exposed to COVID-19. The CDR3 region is CASSLSGTPLHF. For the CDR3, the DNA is TGTGCCAGCAGTTTATCGGGTACACCCCTCCACTTT.